This entry concerns a single T cell receptor (beta chain). The entry originates in a study of T cell changes during pregnancy in multiple sclerosis. The method was immunoSEQ multiplex PCR; TCRdb's version includes in-frame clones alone and lacks a portion of them. The data contain around 100,000 clones, approximately 90% of them singletons. CDR1 is LGHNA and CDR2 is YSLEER in the germline V gene. The ends were cut back, 3 bases at V and 4 bases at J, with 12 bases in the middle. CDR3 length: 15 residues. This chain connects TRBV4-3 to TRBJ1-4; no clear D. The sequence came from a female donor in good health, enrolled as a control in a pregnancy study. Material: peripheral blood, obtained in the second trimester of pregnancy. The DNA of the CDR3 is TGCGCCAGCAGCCACGGTCCCGCGATTAATGAAAAACTGTTTTTT. Residues: CASSHGPAINEKLFF.